The 20 T cell receptor beta chains presented below share a single source sample, sequenced in a study of T cells in Graves' hyperthyroidism and ophthalmopathy. The CDR3 regions of TCR beta were amplified from RNA transcripts. The TCR CDR3 first-round RT-PCR relied on the HTBI primer set. TCRdb fed the multiplex PCR reads into MiXCR, producing one record per CDR3 protein. The data hold around 270,000 distinct CDR3 sequences, with roughly 20% observed a single time. The sequencing input was blood. All receptors come from a man aged 50 to 59 with Graves' ophthalmopathy.

The chain couples TRBV3-1 to TRBJ2-1, with no clear D. CDR3 length: 14 residues. V dropped 4 bases and J dropped 8 bases, with 15 bases sitting between them. The germline V gene encodes CDR1 LGHDT and CDR2 YNNKEL (reference sequence). DNA of the CDR3: TGTGCCAGCAGCCCCCTTCTGAGGTCGGATGAGCAGTTCTTC. It translates to CASSPLLRSDEQFF.

The CDR3, as DNA: TGTGCCAGCAGTCGGGACGGAAGAATTAGCAATCAGCCCCAGCATTTT. Translating it yields CASSRDGRISNQPQHF. The chain has TRBV6-1 and TRBJ1-5; possibly TRBD1 for D (5 bases). Germline lookup yields CDR1 MNHNS and CDR2 SASEGT. Trimming cost V 5 bases and J 0 bases, with 14 bases left between them. The CDR3 contains 16 residues.

This clonotype was recorded many times. J is TRBJ2-1 and V is TRBV24-1; 11 bases match TRBD2. Germline trimming cut 5 bases from V and 7 bases from J; bases unmatched to any gene: 18. The V gene's germline CDR1 is KGHDR and CDR2 SFDVKD. This CDR3 region has 19 residues. The CDR3 nucleotides are TGTGCCACCAGTGCCCGGGACAGGGTTACTAGCGGGAGTTGGAATGAGCAGTTCTTC. This codes for CATSARDRVTSGSWNEQFF.

The gene calls are TRBV2 and TRBJ2-2; D might be TRBD1 or TRBD2, each matching 5 bases. V was trimmed by 6 bases and J by 2 bases, leaving 13 bases between them. Germline assignment: CDR1 SNHLY and CDR2 FYNNEI. The CDR3 runs to 15 residues. DNA for the CDR3: TGTGCCAGCAGGAAGGGACGGATTAACACCGGGGAGCTGTTTTTT. Amino acid sequence: CASRKGRINTGELFF.

This clonotype appeared a few times. CDR3 nucleotide sequence: TGTGCCAGCAGTGAACAGGGTCACGGCTCTGGGGCCAACGTCCTGACTTTC. This translates into CASSEQGHGSGANVLTF. The rearrangement uses TRBV6-1 and TRBJ2-6, with a weak D call TRBD1 (5 bases). The CDR3 totals 17 residues. From germline, CDR1 is MNHNS and CDR2 SASEGT. V lost 2 bases, J lost 0 bases, and 11 bases lay in between.

This chain uses TRBV7-9 with TRBJ2-7; no reliable D call. Per germline, CDR1 SEHNR and CDR2 FQNEAQ (reference sequence). The CDR3 contains 13 residues. V shed 4 bases and J shed 5 bases, with 12 bases lying between them. CDR3 amino acids: CASSSTYLDEQYF. The CDR3 region has the DNA TGTGCCAGCAGCTCCACCTACCTGGACGAGCAGTACTTC.

This clonotype was seen ten or more times. The V and J genes are TRBV6-1 and TRBJ2-3; tentative D call: TRBD1 (6 bases). Germline CDR1 is MNHNS and CDR2 is SASEGT. The CDR3 extends over 15 amino acids. V lost 8 bases to trimming and J lost 2 bases, with 17 bases between them. The CDR3 here is CASGLYGQNTDTQYF. CDR3 sequence (DNA): TGTGCCAGCGGCCTATACGGACAGAACACAGATACGCAGTATTTT.

This clonotype was observed many times. This chain joins TRBV3-1 and TRBJ2-1, with 8 positions matching TRBD1. CDR1 is LGHDT, CDR2 YNNKEL, per germline (reference sequence). V gave up 0 bases and J gave up 7 bases; unmatched junction bases: 14. The CDR3 runs to 18 residues. The CDR3 region is CASSQDRGHSGFQNEQFF. The CDR3 DNA follows: TGTGCCAGCAGCCAAGACAGGGGGCACAGCGGTTTTCAAAATGAGCAGTTCTTC.

This clonotype was counted at least ten times. The CDR3 region is CASSPATSVQETQYF. The DNA of the CDR3 is TGTGCCAGCAGCCCAGCTACTAGCGTCCAAGAGACCCAGTACTTC. This rearrangement joins TRBV3-1 to TRBJ2-5, with 7 bases identical to TRBD2. The CDR3 is 15 residues long. Trimming cost V 4 bases and J 1 base; bases outside gene matches: 6. Germline V gives CDR1 LGHDT, CDR2 YNNKEL (reference sequence).

This clonotype was found many times. The rearrangement uses TRBV7-2 and TRBJ1-3; possible D gene TRBD1, 5 bases. In germline, CDR1 is SGHTA, CDR2 FQGNSA. V was pared by 2 bases and J by 0 bases, with 14 bases between. The CDR3 has 17 residues. The CDR3 sequence is CASSLWGRGSSGNTIYF. DNA for the CDR3: TGTGCCAGCAGCTTATGGGGGAGGGGAAGCTCTGGAAACACCATATATTTT. The full variable domain, rest sourced from reference TRBV7-2 and TRBJ1-3, is GAGVSQSPSNKVTEKGKDVELRCDPISGHTALYWYRQSLGQGLEFLIYFQGNSAPDKSGLPSDRFSAERTGGSVSTLTIQRTQQEDSAVYLCASSLWGRGSSGNTIYFGEGSWLTVV.

The V and J genes are TRBV24-1 and TRBJ1-4; D unclear. Trimming stripped 2 bases from V and 5 bases from J, with 8 bases between. The CDR3 has 14 amino acids. CDR1 and CDR2 from the germline V gene are KGHDR and SFDVKD. In DNA, the CDR3 is TGTGCCACCAGTGATTCGAGTGCGAATGAAAAACTGTTTTTT. It translates to CATSDSSANEKLFF.

The V call is TRBV3-1, the J call TRBJ2-5; tentatively, D is TRBD1 or TRBD2 (5 bases each). There are 15 residues in the CDR3. V lost 0 bases and J 6 bases, leaving 14 bases between the germline ends. Germline lookup yields CDR1 LGHDT and CDR2 YNNKEL (reference sequence). The CDR3, as DNA: TGTGCCAGCAGCCAAGATGGGGGTTACTATCAGACCCAGTACTTC. Translation: CASSQDGGYYQTQYF.

This clonotype has at least ten counts. The J gene is TRBJ1-6, the V gene TRBV30; D is unclear. Trimming took 3 bases from V and 11 from J, leaving 14 bases between them. This CDR3 spans 13 amino acids. CDR1 GTSNPN and CDR2 SVGIG come from the germline V gene (reference sequence). CDR3 sequence reads: CAWSKGVRAPLHF. DNA of the CDR3: TGTGCCTGGAGCAAGGGAGTTCGAGCACCCCTCCACTTT. Using reference TRBV30 and TRBJ1-6 for the parts outside the CDR3, the full variable domain is SQTIHQWPATLVQPVGSPLSLECTVEGTSNPNLYWYRQAAGRGLQLLFYSVGIGQISSEVPQNLSASRPQDRQFILSSKKLLLSDSGFYLCAWSKGVRAPLHFGNGTRLTVT.

The chain joins TRBV20-1 to TRBJ2-4; possible D gene TRBD1, 5 bases. The germline V gene has CDR1 DFQATT and CDR2 SNEGSKA (reference sequence). CDR3 length: 15 residues. V was pared by 5 bases and J by 0 bases, with 14 bases between. The CDR3 DNA reads TGCAGTGCTCGTCAGGGTACTCTAGCCAAAAACATTCAGTACTTC. Translated, it gives CSARQGTLAKNIQYF.

This clonotype was detected only a few times. V and J are TRBV20-1 and TRBJ2-3; unclear D gene. Trimming removed 6 bases at V and 2 bases at J, with 6 bases between. Germline V lookup: CDR1 DFQATT, CDR2 SNEGSKA (reference sequence). The CDR3 has 11 amino acids. The CDR3 DNA sequence: TGCAGTGCCGGCATCACAGATACGCAGTATTTT. It translates to CSAGITDTQYF.

This clonotype appeared a few times. The chain combines TRBV27 with TRBJ1-4; 12 nucleotides match TRBD1. This CDR3 comprises 16 residues. Germline values: CDR1 MNHEY, CDR2 SMNVEV (reference sequence). V lost 2 bases, J lost 10 bases, and 8 bases stayed unmatched. CDR3 in amino acids: CASSLNPGTGGGKLFF. CDR3 nucleotide sequence: TGTGCCAGCAGTTTAAATCCCGGGACAGGGGGCGGAAAACTGTTTTTT.

J is TRBJ2-1 and V is TRBV6-6, with 7 bases matching TRBD1. CDR1 is MNHNY and CDR2 is SVGAGI in the germline V gene (reference sequence). This CDR3 has 14 amino acids. The V segment lost 2 bases and the J segment 6 bases; nucleotides outside the gene matches: 4. The CDR3 sequence: CASSYRDSPNEQFF. The CDR3 DNA sequence: TGTGCCAGCAGTTACCGGGACAGCCCCAATGAGCAGTTCTTC.

This clonotype has only a few counts. The chain combines TRBV7-3 with TRBJ1-1; D gene uncertain. Germline loops: CDR1 SGHTA, CDR2 FQGTGA. The CDR3 loop spans 15 amino acids. The V end lost 2 bases, the J end lost 2 bases, and 12 bases lay between the germline ends. This CDR3 reads CASSLLALGNTEAFF. In DNA, the CDR3 is TGTGCCAGCAGCTTACTGGCCCTCGGTAACACTGAAGCTTTCTTT.

Ten or more counts support this clonotype. The chain combines TRBV30 with TRBJ2-2; 7 bases agree with TRBD2. The CDR3 consists of 14 residues. Germline V gives CDR1 GTSNPN, CDR2 SVGIG (reference sequence). The V segment lost 2 bases and the J segment 7 bases; nucleotides outside the gene matches: 7. CDR3 region: CAWSRGRAVGELFF. The DNA for the CDR3 is TGTGCCTGGAGTCGGGGGAGGGCAGTCGGGGAGCTGTTTTTT.

The CDR3, as DNA: TGTGCCTCGGGGTGGAACACTGAAGCTTTCTTT. This encodes CASGWNTEAFF. The genes are TRBV25-1 and TRBJ1-1; D gene ambiguous. The CDR3 runs to 11 residues. CDR1 is MGHDK, CDR2 SYGVNS, per germline. The V end was cut by 11 bases, the J end by 1 base, with 8 bases between.